This TCR beta chain was captured in a study of cytomegalovirus exposure and HLA in healthy donors. The primer mix had 60 Vbeta and 13 Jbeta primers. Clones were read by immunoSEQ multiplex PCR, and TCRdb kept only the in-frame ones, dropping some. This sample's table has approximately 70,000 clones. CDR3 length: 18 residues. J gave up 3 bases and V 1 base, and 13 bases lay outside the gene matches. The germline CDR1 and CDR2 sequences are KGHSH and LQKENI. The chain recombines TRBV18 with TRBJ2-7; 9 nucleotides align to TRBD1. This receptor was identified in a female donor in good health and CMV-seropositive. Sequencing input: PBMCs. CDR3 nucleotide sequence: TGTGCCAGCTCACCACTTGCCTTACAGGGGGCGATTTTCTACGAGCAGTACTTC. It is translated as CASSPLALQGAIFYEQYF.